This TCR beta chain was identified in a study of shared clonotypes between healthy human individuals. Sequenced by immunoSEQ multiplex PCR; TCRdb stores in-frame clones only, minus some. The sample contains around 2.1 million clones, 90% to 97% of which appear only once. V was trimmed by 0 bases and J by 4 bases, leaving 6 bases between them. The CDR3 spans 13 residues. Germline CDR1 KGHSH, CDR2 LQKENI. Notes on this clone: Other DNA sequences of this sample code for an identical CDR3.

V gene TRBV18 combines with J gene TRBJ1-1; perhaps TRBD1 as D (5 bases). Sequenced: naive CD4+ T cells sorted from blood. Subset defined: CD45RA+ positively selected. The sequence was obtained from a man aged 18 to 35 in good health. The CDR3 region is CASSPPGPTEAFF. Written as DNA, the CDR3 is TGTGCCAGCTCACCACCGGGGCCCACTGAAGCTTTCTTT.